The next 5 T cell receptor beta chains were all read from a single sample in a study of beta chain features in type 1 diabetes. The authors reverse transcribed all of the isolated RNA, so sequencing captured expressed TCRB transcripts. This table comes from immunoSEQ multiplex PCR, and its TCRdb copy is limited to in-frame clones, with some not included. The sample contains 150,000 to 190,000 clones, approximately 8.1% of which appear only once. The material sequenced was central memory CD4+ T cells from blood. These receptors all stem from a man aged 18 to 35 in good health.

This clone was recorded a few times. The CDR3 DNA reads as TGTGCCAGCACCGCCACGGCGGGGATCAATGAGCAGTTCTTC. Translation: CASTATAGINEQFF. The V gene is TRBV7-9, the J gene TRBJ2-1, with D perhaps TRBD2 (6 bases). Trimming stripped 7 bases from V and 6 bases from J, with 16 bases between. This CDR3 contains 14 residues. CDR1 and CDR2 from the germline V gene are SEHNR and FQNEAQ (reference sequence).

The rearrangement uses TRBV4-2 and TRBJ2-7, with D perhaps TRBD2 (5 bases). CDR1 and CDR2 from the germline V gene are LGHNA and YNFKEQ. The CDR3 is 14 amino acids. Trimming removed 4 bases at V and 0 bases at J, with 10 bases between. CDR3 sequence (DNA): TGTGCCAGCAGCCCCCTGGGGAGCTCCTACGAGCAGTACTTC. Translated, it gives CASSPLGSSYEQYF.

This clone came up a few times. The rearrangement uses TRBV7-3 and TRBJ1-1; possibly TRBD1 for D (6 bases). Trimming took off 4 bases at V and 5 bases at J, with 11 bases between the two ends. The V gene's germline CDR1 is SGHTA and CDR2 FQGTGA. This CDR3 is built from 13 residues. The CDR3 loop reads CASSSGQITEAFF. Written as DNA, the CDR3 is TGTGCCAGCAGCTCCGGACAGATTACTGAAGCTTTCTTT.

The rearrangement uses TRBV7-8 and TRBJ2-2; TRBD2 agrees at 10 bases. Germline V gene sequence: CDR1 SGHVS, CDR2 FQNEAQ. Losses at the gene ends were 3 bases for V and 2 bases for J; bases not matched to a gene: 3. The CDR3 length is 16 residues. The CDR3 nucleotides are TGTGCCAGCAGCTTCCTAGCGGGGGTTAACACCGGGGAGCTGTTTTTT. It yields the protein CASSFLAGVNTGELFF.

At least ten counts were recorded for this clone. The gene calls are TRBV7-3 and TRBJ2-5; TRBD2 agrees at 10 bases. J lost 2 bases, V lost 5 bases, and 11 bases had no gene match. The CDR3 loop spans 17 amino acids. The germline CDR1 and CDR2 sequences are SGHTA and FQGTGA. Here the CDR3 DNA reads TGTGCCAGCAGCCCTGGGGATAGCGGGGGGTATCAAGAGACCCAGTACTTC. It specifies CASSPGDSGGYQETQYF. The whole variable domain, filled in from reference TRBV7-3 and TRBJ2-5, reads GAGVSQTPSNKVTEKGKYVELRCDPISGHTALYWYRQSLGQGPEFLIYFQGTGAADDSGLPNDRFFAVRPEGSVSTLKIQRTERGDSAVYLCASSPGDSGGYQETQYFGPGTRLLVL.